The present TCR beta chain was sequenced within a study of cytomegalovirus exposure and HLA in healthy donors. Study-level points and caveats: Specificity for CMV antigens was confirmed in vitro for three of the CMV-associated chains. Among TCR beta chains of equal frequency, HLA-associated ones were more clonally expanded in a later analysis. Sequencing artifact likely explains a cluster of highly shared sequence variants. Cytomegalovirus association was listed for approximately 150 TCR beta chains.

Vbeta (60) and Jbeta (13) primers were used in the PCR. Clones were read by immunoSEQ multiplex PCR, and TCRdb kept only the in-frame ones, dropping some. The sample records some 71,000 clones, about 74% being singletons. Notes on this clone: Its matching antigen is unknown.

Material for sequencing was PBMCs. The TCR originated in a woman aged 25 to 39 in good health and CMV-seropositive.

In DNA form, the CDR3 reads TGTGCCAGCGGCCTTAGGAGGGGCCGGGGCCCTGAAGCTTTCTTT. Its protein product is CASGLRRGRGPEAFF. The chain recombines TRBV6-5 with TRBJ1-1, with a weak D call TRBD1 (5 bases). V was shortened by 8 bases and J by 6 bases, with 22 bases between the two germline ends. This CDR3 has 15 residues. Germline V gene sequence: CDR1 MNHEY, CDR2 SVGAGI.